This T cell receptor (beta chain) was found in a study of identical twins. TCRdb analysed the 5' RACE reads with MiXCR anew, one entry per CDR3 protein. The sample shows approximately 700,000 distinct CDR3 sequences, approximately 6% of them seen only once. This CDR3 region has 16 residues. The V gene end was trimmed by 6 bases and the J gene end by 2 bases; junction bases not matched to a gene: 10. CDR1 SNHLY and CDR2 FYNNEI come from the germline V gene. As for this clonotype: Antigen unknown.

Whole-study results and caveats: Modelling approaches yielded underestimates of out-of-frame TCR alpha sharing between monozygotic twins. It was possible that invariant MAIT and iNKT cells partly confounded the zero-insertion analyses.

This receptor was taken from a man aged 18 to 29 in good health. This chain connects TRBV2 to TRBJ1-5, with 7 bases fitting TRBD1. Material for sequencing was naive T cells sorted from blood. In DNA form, the CDR3 reads TGTGCCAGCAGGAGGACGACAGGGAGGGGCAATCAGCCCCAGCATTTT. It encodes CASRRTTGRGNQPQHF.